The 28 T cell receptor beta chains presented below share a single source sample, sequenced in a study of blood T cell repertoires in COVID-19. TCRdb keeps only in-frame clones here, not all; method: immunoSEQ multiplex PCR. This sample yields over 200,000 clones, of which 83% are seen a single time; roughly 1.3% belongs to the top ten. Sequenced material: peripheral blood. Receptors were obtained from a woman in her twenties or thirties with COVID-19, enrolled during active disease.

The rearrangement links TRBV7-2 to TRBJ2-1, with TRBD2 as a possible D gene (6 bases). The germline V and J ends were trimmed by 5 bases and 9 bases, with 14 bases remaining between them. Per the germline V gene, CDR1 is SGHTA and CDR2 is FQGNSA. The CDR3 sequence is 13 residues long. The CDR3 loop reads CASSQGAGSEQFF. CDR3 bases: TGTGCCAGCAGCCAAGGGGCGGGGAGTGAGCAGTTCTTC.

The gene calls are TRBV4-2 and TRBJ1-4, with 8 bases identical to TRBD1. The CDR3 consists of 16 residues. Germline CDR1 reads LGHNA; CDR2 reads YNFKEQ. V lost 0 bases, J lost 6 bases, and 6 bases stayed unmatched. In DNA, the CDR3 is TGTGCCAGCAGCCAAGACGCAGGGGGCGCGGATGAAAAACTGTTTTTT. It translates to CASSQDAGGADEKLFF.

This chain links TRBV5-5 with TRBJ1-2; 7 bases align to TRBD1. Losses at the gene ends were 3 bases for V and 3 bases for J; bases not matched to a gene: 2. The CDR3 is 13 residues long. In germline, CDR1 is SGHKS, CDR2 YYEKEE (reference sequence). The DNA for the CDR3 is TGTGCCAGCAGCTCTACAGGGGACTATGGCTACACCTTC. Amino acid sequence: CASSSTGDYGYTF.

The chain carries TRBV2 and TRBJ1-2, with no clear D. CDR3 length equals 13 residues. Per germline, CDR1 SNHLY and CDR2 FYNNEI. The germline V and J ends were trimmed by 8 bases and 6 bases, with 16 bases remaining between them. In nucleotides, the CDR3 is TGTGCCAGCCGCGGGGAGAGCCCCGATGGCTACACCTTC. This translates into CASRGESPDGYTF.

This chain joins TRBV3-1 (or the pseudogene TRBV3-2) and TRBJ2-7, with TRBD2 as a possible D gene (6 bases). Germline CDR1 and CDR2: LGHDT and YNNKEL (reference sequence). The CDR3 consists of 15 residues. V lost 1 base and J 5 bases, leaving 15 bases between the germline ends. The CDR3 DNA sequence: TGTGCCAGCAGCCAAGGGGGGGTAGTCAGGGACGAGCAGTACTTC. Its protein is CASSQGGVVRDEQYF.

The chain combines TRBV15 with TRBJ2-2; 7 positions match TRBD2. Looked up from germline, CDR1 is LNHNV and CDR2 is YYDKDF (reference sequence). The CDR3 consists of 14 residues. The V segment lost 5 bases and the J segment 6 bases; nucleotides outside the gene matches: 6. CDR3 amino acids: CATSGGEGPGELFF. DNA of the CDR3: TGTGCCACCAGCGGGGGGGAGGGCCCCGGGGAGCTGTTTTTT.

This chain joins TRBV5-4 and TRBJ2-3, with TRBD2 identical over 8 bases. CDR1 is SGHNT, CDR2 YYREEE, per germline (reference sequence). The CDR3 is 15 residues long. V dropped 4 bases and J dropped 1; count of bases not matched to a gene: 5. DNA for the CDR3: TGTGCCAGCAGCGGTGGACTAGCCCGCACAGATACGCAGTATTTT. Translated: CASSGGLARTDTQYF.

The V gene is TRBV2, the J gene TRBJ1-1; 8 bases line up with TRBD1. The CDR3 extends over 14 amino acids. Germline V gene data show CDR1 as SNHLY and CDR2 as FYNNEI. J was trimmed by 4 bases and V by 6 bases; bases with no gene match: 7. CDR3 region: CASSFYGTGTEAFF. Written as DNA, the CDR3 is TGTGCCAGCAGCTTTTATGGGACAGGCACTGAAGCTTTCTTT.

This clone was seen only a few times. V is TRBV9 and J is TRBJ1-2; D gene unclear. The CDR3 is 15 amino acids. CDR1 and CDR2 from the germline V gene are SGDLS and YYNGEE. Trimming cost V 3 bases and J 4 bases, with 16 bases left between them. The DNA of the CDR3 is TGTGCCAGCAGCGAGACCGCCGGGGAACGCTATGGCTACACCTTC. Its translation: CASSETAGERYGYTF.

The chain couples TRBV19 to TRBJ1-2; perhaps TRBD1 as D (5 bases). V lost 3 bases and J lost 6, with 14 bases in between. CDR1 and CDR2 from the germline V gene are LNHDA and SQIVND (reference sequence). The CDR3 loop spans 14 amino acids. The CDR3 loop is CASSIGAGLDGYTF. CDR3 nucleotides: TGTGCCAGTAGTATTGGGGCAGGGCTCGATGGCTACACCTTC.

This clone was counted a single time. The chain employs TRBV4-3 and TRBJ2-1; 8 bases line up with TRBD1. Germline assignment: CDR1 LGHNA and CDR2 YSLEER. The V gene end was trimmed by 3 bases and the J gene end by 0 bases; junction bases not matched to a gene: 1. The CDR3 has 15 residues. CDR3 sequence reads: CASSHQGASYNEQFF. The CDR3 DNA sequence: TGCGCCAGCAGCCATCAGGGGGCCTCCTACAATGAGCAGTTCTTC.

This chain uses TRBV4-3 with TRBJ2-7; 13 bases align to TRBD2. Trimming took 1 base from V and 0 from J; bases not matched to a gene: 0. The CDR3 extends over 16 amino acids. The germline CDR1 and CDR2 sequences are LGHNA and YSLEER. The CDR3 loop is CASSQGTSGSSYEQYF. In nucleotides, the CDR3 is TGCGCCAGCAGCCAAGGGACTAGCGGGAGCTCCTACGAGCAGTACTTC.

The chain joins TRBV7-2 to TRBJ1-2; 9 bases agree with TRBD1. From germline, CDR1 is SGHTA and CDR2 FQGNSA. The CDR3 spans 14 residues. J lost 9 bases, V lost 3 bases, and 8 bases had no gene match. The chain's CDR3 is CASSLTGTGSRYTF. The CDR3 nucleotides are TGTGCCAGCAGCTTGACCGGGACAGGGTCCCGCTACACCTTC.

V and J are TRBV3-1 (or the pseudogene TRBV3-2) and TRBJ2-7; the match to TRBD2 covers 9 bases. The CDR3 extends over 15 amino acids. V shed 7 bases and J 4 bases; nucleotides not matched to a gene: 11. CDR1 and CDR2 from the germline V gene are LGHDT and YNNKEL (reference sequence). In DNA form, the CDR3 reads TGTGCCAGCAATCAAGCGGGAGGACCCTCATACGAGCAGTACTTC. Amino acid sequence: CASNQAGGPSYEQYF.

The chain has TRBV2 and TRBJ1-1; TRBD1 might be the D (5 bases). There are 19 residues in the CDR3. Trimming left V 3 bases short and J 0 bases short, with 23 bases between. CDR1 is SNHLY and CDR2 is FYNNEI in the germline V gene. The CDR3: CASSEHGTSFRTLNTEAFF. The CDR3 region has the DNA TGTGCCAGCAGTGAGCACGGGACTTCCTTTCGGACTTTGAACACTGAAGCTTTCTTT.

The chain uses TRBV7-2 and TRBJ2-7; 12 bases match TRBD2. Germline trimming cut 6 bases from V and 6 bases from J; bases unmatched to any gene: 9. The CDR3 totals 15 residues. The V gene's germline CDR1 is SGHTA and CDR2 FQGNSA. The CDR3 loop reads CASSRRGTSGFEQYF. The CDR3 DNA is TGTGCCAGCAGTCGGCGCGGGACTAGCGGGTTCGAGCAGTACTTC.

V usage is TRBV6-5 and J usage is TRBJ1-2; 7 positions match TRBD1. The germline V gene encodes CDR1 MNHEY and CDR2 SVGAGI. There are 13 residues in the CDR3. V lost 6 bases to trimming and J lost 5 bases; unmatched junction nucleotides: 6. The CDR3: CASRRGGGYGYTF. The DNA of the CDR3 is TGTGCCAGCAGACGAGGGGGCGGATATGGCTACACCTTC.

CDR3 amino acids: CASSLTGGSDTQYF. The CDR3 bases are TGTGCCAGCAGTTTGACAGGGGGATCAGATACGCAGTATTTT. The chain recombines TRBV11-2 with TRBJ2-3; 9 bases match TRBD1. The CDR3 totals 14 residues. Looked up from germline, CDR1 is SGHAT and CDR2 is FQNNGV. The trim removed 6 bases at V and 4 bases at J, leaving 5 bases unmatched.

V gene TRBV11-2 combines with J gene TRBJ2-3, with 13 positions matching TRBD2. The CDR3 consists of 15 residues. J gave up 0 bases and V 7 bases, and 1 base lay outside the gene matches. From germline, CDR1 is SGHAT and CDR2 FQNNGV. CDR3: CASILAGGSTDTQYF. As DNA, the CDR3 is TGTGCCAGCATACTAGCGGGAGGGAGCACAGATACGCAGTATTTT. Complete variable domain (other parts from reference TRBV11-2 and TRBJ2-3): EAGVAQSPRYKIIEKRQSVAFWCNPISGHATLYWYQQILGQGPKLLIQFQNNGVVDDSQLPKDRFSAERLKGVDSTLKIQPAKLEDSAVYLCASILAGGSTDTQYFGPGTRLTVL.

The genes are TRBV7-2 and TRBJ1-4; D is unclear. Germline V gene data show CDR1 as SGHTA and CDR2 as FQGNSA. The CDR3 has 15 residues. Trimming removed 2 bases from V and 4 bases from J, with 11 bases in between. In DNA form, the CDR3 reads TGTGCCAGCAGCTTACAGGAGGACTTTAATGAAAAACTGTTTTTT. Protein product: CASSLQEDFNEKLFF.

The V and J genes are TRBV30 and TRBJ2-7; D gene unclear. Trimming removed 3 bases from V and 5 bases from J, with 17 bases in between. Germline CDR1 is GTSNPN and CDR2 is SVGIG (reference sequence). CDR3 length: 14 residues. The CDR3 sequence: CAWRSAELSHEQYF. The CDR3 nucleotides are TGTGCCTGGAGGAGTGCTGAGTTAAGCCACGAGCAGTACTTC. Together with reference TRBV30 and TRBJ2-7, the CDR3 gives the full variable domain: SQTIHQWPATLVQPVGSPLSLECTVEGTSNPNLYWYRQAAGRGLQLLFYSVGIGQISSEVPQNLSASRPQDRQFILSSKKLLLSDSGFYLCAWRSAELSHEQYFGPGTRLTVT.

This CDR3 reads CASSQDSGGAFF. CDR3 nucleotides: TGTGCCAGCAGCCAAGATTCTGGGGGGGCTTTCTTT. The chain recombines TRBV3-1 (or the pseudogene TRBV3-2) with TRBJ1-1; D is perhaps TRBD1 (5 bases). V lost 0 bases to trimming and J lost 11 bases, with 10 bases between them. Germline V gene lookup returns CDR1 LGHDT and CDR2 YNNKEL (reference sequence). This CDR3 contains 12 residues.

The rearrangement joins TRBV6-2 or TRBV6-3 to TRBJ2-7, with D tentatively TRBD1 (6 bases). V was pared by 4 bases and J by 0 bases, with 13 bases between. The V gene's germline CDR1 is MNHEY and CDR2 SVGEGT. CDR3 length: 15 residues. In DNA form, the CDR3 reads TGTGCCAGCAGTTCGCCCAGGGGTAGCTCCTACGAGCAGTACTTC. Translation gives CASSSPRGSSYEQYF.

In nucleotides, the CDR3 is TGTGCCAGCAGCTTGGTTGGGTCCGGACAGGGTATTGACGAGCAGTACTTC. It encodes CASSLVGSGQGIDEQYF. The chain has TRBV5-6 and TRBJ2-7; TRBD1 agrees at 8 bases. Germline assignment: CDR1 SGHDT and CDR2 YYEEEE. CDR3 length: 17 amino acids. V shed 0 bases and J 5 bases; nucleotides not matched to a gene: 13.

This sequence joins TRBV6-6 and TRBJ2-7; no firm D call. Deletions cut 4 bases from V and 0 bases from J, with 7 bases between. Germline V lookup: CDR1 MNHNY, CDR2 SVGAGI (reference sequence). The CDR3 is 13 amino acids. The CDR3 spells CASSSSSSYEQYF. The CDR3 DNA reads as TGTGCCAGCAGTTCCTCGAGCTCCTACGAGCAGTACTTC.

V gene TRBV7-2 combines with J gene TRBJ2-3; 7 bases match TRBD2. V gave up 5 bases and J gave up 0 bases; unmatched junction bases: 14. CDR1 and CDR2 from the germline V gene are SGHTA and FQGNSA. The CDR3 consists of 18 residues. CDR3 nucleotide sequence: TGTGCCAGCAGCACCCAGCGGGAATCGTACACTAGCACAGATACGCAGTATTTT. As protein: CASSTQRESYTSTDTQYF.

For the CDR3, the DNA is TGTGCCATCAGCCCTAGACTGTTCACAGATACGCAGTATTTT. Its translation is CAISPRLFTDTQYF. The V call is TRBV10-3, the J call TRBJ2-3, with unresolved D. From germline, CDR1 is ENHRY and CDR2 SYGVKD. Trimming took off 6 bases at V and 2 bases at J, with 12 bases between the two ends. This CDR3 is 14 amino acids long.

The chain links TRBV14 to TRBJ1-3; 9 bases align to TRBD1. Germline CDR1 and CDR2: SGHDN and FVKESK. CDR3 length: 17 residues. V gave up 0 bases and J gave up 2 bases; unmatched junction bases: 5. In DNA form, the CDR3 reads TGTGCCAGCAGCCAAGACCCCCGGGACAGGGCTGGAAACACCATATATTTT. Translating gives CASSQDPRDRAGNTIYF.